Below are 9 T cell receptor beta chains sequenced from a single sample in a study of CD4 and CD8 cells across lung adenocarcinoma regions. One entry per CDR3 protein results from TCRdb running MiXCR on the PCR reads. The repertoire has approximately 19,000 distinct CDR3 sequences, about 50% of them found once; the top ten carry about a third. The sample consisted of CD8+ T cells from the margin of a lung tumor. The receptor set was obtained from a male donor with lung adenocarcinoma. The CD4 and CD8 labels of this study may be unreliable.

The V gene is TRBV27, the J gene TRBJ2-2; 10 bases match TRBD1. The DNA end is more similar to TRBJ2-3, so the J call may be wrong. The germline gives CDR1 MNHEY, CDR2 SMNVEV (reference sequence). CDR3 size: 16 residues. CDR3 sequence reads: CASSLRTGGGTDAQYF. As DNA, the CDR3 is TGTGCCAGCAGTTTAAGGACAGGGGGGGGCACCGATGCGCAGTATTTT.

This clonotype appeared many times. The chain employs TRBV28 and TRBJ1-1; D gene unclear. The CDR3 sequence is 13 residues long. Germline V lookup: CDR1 MDHEN, CDR2 SYDVKM. Trimming cost V 6 bases and J 4 bases, with 12 bases left between them. CDR3 sequence: CASRGLAGTEAFF. The CDR3 DNA reads as TGTGCCAGCAGGGGGTTGGCGGGCACTGAAGCTTTCTTT.

The chain couples TRBV27 to TRBJ2-1, with a possible D match to TRBD2 (6 bases). CDR1 is MNHEY, CDR2 SMNVEV, per germline (reference sequence). This CDR3 contains 15 residues. Trimming cost V 4 bases and J 9 bases, with 19 bases left between them. CDR3 sequence reads: CASSSATRTVPEQFF. CDR3 coding DNA: TGTGCCAGCAGTTCAGCGACTAGGACCGTCCCTGAGCAGTTCTTC.

This clonotype turned up a few times. This chain connects TRBV5-1 to TRBJ2-3; D may be TRBD2 (5 bases). Germline CDR1 and CDR2: SGHRS and YFSETQ. The CDR3 is 16 residues long. With 3 bases removed from V and 3 bases from J, the gap between germline ends came to 17 bases. CDR3 amino acids: CASSSGYLLETDTQYF. CDR3 nucleotide sequence: TGCGCCAGCAGCTCGGGATATCTACTAGAAACAGATACGCAGTATTTT.

In its sample, this clonotype was seen a few times. The chain links TRBV27 to TRBJ2-5; D is tentatively TRBD1 or TRBD2 (5 bases each). The J call is in doubt because the DNA end fits TRBJ2-7 better. This CDR3 spans 16 amino acids. Per the germline V gene, CDR1 is MNHEY and CDR2 is SMNVEV (reference sequence). The CDR3 protein is CASSFLGDPFSGEQYF. The CDR3 nucleotides read TGTGCCAGCAGTTTCCTAGGGGACCCATTCTCTGGCGAGCAGTACTTC.

This clonotype has at least ten counts. The V call is TRBV6-1, the J call TRBJ2-7; 10 bases fit TRBD1. With V trimmed by 6 bases and J by 4 bases, 9 bases remained unmatched. Germline CDR1 and CDR2: MNHNS and SASEGT. CDR3 length: 15 residues. The CDR3 spells CASSLAGTGAYEQYF. The CDR3 DNA follows: TGTGCCAGCAGCCTCGCCGGGACAGGGGCATACGAGCAGTACTTC.

The chain is built from TRBV28 and TRBJ2-7, with a tentative D call TRBD1 (5 bases). CDR1 MDHEN and CDR2 SYDVKM come from the germline V gene. V lost 2 bases, J lost 4 bases, and 15 bases lay in between. This CDR3 has 15 residues. Here the CDR3 reads CASSLPTGARYEQYF. The DNA of the CDR3 is TGTGCCAGCAGTTTACCAACAGGAGCGAGATACGAGCAGTACTTC.

This clonotype appeared many times. This rearrangement joins TRBV6-1 to TRBJ2-1; D call uncertain. Near its end, the DNA agrees better with TRBJ2-7, so the J call may be wrong. Germline CDR1 is MNHNS and CDR2 is SASEGT. The CDR3 contains 13 residues. CDR3 sequence: CASSTREIYEQYF. The CDR3 coding sequence is TGTGCCAGCAGTACCCGTGAAATCTACGAGCAGTACTTC.

The DNA for the CDR3 is TGTGCCAGCAGGGGCGAGACGGGAGAAGCTTTCTTT. This encodes CASRGETGEAFF. The rearrangement uses TRBV12-3 or TRBV12-4 and TRBJ1-1, with D hard to call. Trimming removed 6 bases at V and 8 bases at J, with 13 bases between. The CDR3 sequence is 12 residues long.